This TCR beta chain appears in the sequencing data of a study of CD8+CD57+ T cells in acquired aplastic anemia. For sequencing, patients were chosen who had shown expansion of CD8+CD57+ cells by flow cytometry. Patients were therapy-naive when their blood was sampled. As regards this clonotype: Its antigen is currently unknown. As the CDR3 is not closed by the conserved phenylalanine or tryptophan, this likely results from a read error. The DNA is omitted, as the CDR3 cannot be located on it reliably, and the CDR3 follows TCRdb's listing.

Per the germline V gene, CDR1 is SGHVS and CDR2 is FQNEAQ. The CDR3 is 15 amino acids long, termini counted. Genomic DNA constituted the template upon which TCR beta VDJ and CDR3 profiling was performed. Each CDR3 protein is one row after TCRdb ran MiXCR on the reads. The data show more than 250,000 distinct CDR3 sequences, with approximately 80% seen just once and around 40% held by the top ten. Findings of the study overall: In common between the patients and the controls were approximately 30 CD8+ CDR3 sequences. Between the patient and control groups, CD8+ Simpson's diversity did not differ significantly.

The sequencing input was sorted CD4+, CD8+, or CD8+CD57+ T cells (not recorded which) from PBMCs. This TCR was sampled from a human donor with aplastic anemia. The genes are TRBV7-8 and TRBJ1-1. The CDR3 is CASSLDGGGNTQYFV.